This TCR beta chain was captured by sequencing in a study of regulatory T cells in long-lasting Graves disease. Library construction for TCR beta used iRepertoire HTBI primers and Arm-PCR of CDR3 regions. TCRdb reprocessed the multiplex PCR reads via MiXCR and lists one record per CDR3 protein. In the table there are around 500,000 distinct CDR3 sequences, roughly 14% of which are singletons. This CDR3 has 14 residues. V lost 5 bases to trimming and J lost 0 bases, with 8 bases between them. From germline, CDR1 is SNHLY and CDR2 FYNNEI. As for time point: newly diagnosed GD, antithyroid drugs for less than 3 months. There was RNA extracted from PBMCs, and the TCR library was made from it. This same sample was also part of a study on T cells in Graves' hyperthyroidism and ophthalmopathy.

The source was peripheral blood mononuclear cells (PBMCs), collected at new diagnosis, from a patient treated with antithyroid drugs. This clonotype originated in a man aged 25 to 45 with Graves disease. The rearrangement links TRBV2 to TRBJ1-3; D gene unclear. CDR3: CASSPRLSGNTIYF. CDR3 bases: TGTGCCAGCAGTCCCCGGCTCTCTGGAAACACCATATATTTT.